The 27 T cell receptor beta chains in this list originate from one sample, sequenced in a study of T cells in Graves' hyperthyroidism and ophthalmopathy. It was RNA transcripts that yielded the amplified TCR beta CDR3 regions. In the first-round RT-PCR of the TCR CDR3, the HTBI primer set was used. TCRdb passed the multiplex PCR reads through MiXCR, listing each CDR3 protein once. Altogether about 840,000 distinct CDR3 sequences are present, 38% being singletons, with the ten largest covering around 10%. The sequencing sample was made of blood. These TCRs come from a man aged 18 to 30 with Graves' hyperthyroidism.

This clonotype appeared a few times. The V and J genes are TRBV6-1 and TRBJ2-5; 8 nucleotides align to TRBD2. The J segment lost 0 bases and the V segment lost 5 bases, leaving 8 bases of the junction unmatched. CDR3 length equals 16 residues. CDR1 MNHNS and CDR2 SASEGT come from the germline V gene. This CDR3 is CASSYSGGRYQETQYF. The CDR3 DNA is TGTGCCAGCAGTTACTCGGGAGGGAGATACCAAGAGACCCAGTACTTC.

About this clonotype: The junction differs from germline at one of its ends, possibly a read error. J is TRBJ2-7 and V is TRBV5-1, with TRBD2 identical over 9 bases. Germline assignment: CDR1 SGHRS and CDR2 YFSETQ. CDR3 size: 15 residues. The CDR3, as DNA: TGTGCCAGCAGCTTTAGCGGGGGCACATCCTACGAGCAGTACTTC. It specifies CASSFSGGTSYEQYF.

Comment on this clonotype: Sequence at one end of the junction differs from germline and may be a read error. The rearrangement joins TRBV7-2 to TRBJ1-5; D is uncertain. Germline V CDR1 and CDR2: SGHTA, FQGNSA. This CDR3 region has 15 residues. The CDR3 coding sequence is TGCGCCAGCAGTCGTCAGGTGTCGAGCAATCAGCCCCAGCATTTT. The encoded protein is CASSRQVSSNQPQHF. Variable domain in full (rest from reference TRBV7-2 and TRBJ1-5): GAGVSQSPSNKVTEKGKDVELRCDPISGHTALYWYRQSLGQGLEFLIYFQGNSAPDKSGLPSDRFSAERTGGSVSTLTIQRTQQEDSAVYLCASSRQVSSNQPQHFGDGTRLSIL.

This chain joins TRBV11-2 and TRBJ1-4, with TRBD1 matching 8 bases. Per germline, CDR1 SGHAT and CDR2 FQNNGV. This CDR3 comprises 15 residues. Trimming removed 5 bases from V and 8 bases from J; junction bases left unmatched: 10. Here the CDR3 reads CASSLPPGGEEKLFF. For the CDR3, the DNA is TGTGCCAGCAGCCTTCCCCCAGGGGGCGAGGAAAAACTGTTTTTT.

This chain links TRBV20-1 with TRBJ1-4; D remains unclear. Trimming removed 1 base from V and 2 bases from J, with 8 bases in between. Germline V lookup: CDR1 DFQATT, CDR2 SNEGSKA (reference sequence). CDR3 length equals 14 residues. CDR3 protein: CSARGLSTNEKLFF. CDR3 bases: TGCAGTGCTAGAGGCTTGAGTACTAATGAAAAACTGTTTTTT.

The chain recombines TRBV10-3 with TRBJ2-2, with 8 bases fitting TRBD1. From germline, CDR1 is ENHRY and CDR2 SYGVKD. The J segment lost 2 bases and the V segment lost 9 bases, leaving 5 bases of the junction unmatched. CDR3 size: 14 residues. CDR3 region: CAISTGVNTGELFF. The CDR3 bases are TGTGCCATTTCGACAGGGGTAAACACCGGGGAGCTGTTTTTT.

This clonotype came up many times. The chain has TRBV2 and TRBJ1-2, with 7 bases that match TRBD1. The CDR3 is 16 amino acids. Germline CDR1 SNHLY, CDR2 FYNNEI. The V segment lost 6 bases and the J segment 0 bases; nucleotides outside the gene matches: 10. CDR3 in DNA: TGTGCCAGCAGGCTCGAAGGGACAGCAACTAACTATGGCTACACCTTC. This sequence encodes CASRLEGTATNYGYTF.

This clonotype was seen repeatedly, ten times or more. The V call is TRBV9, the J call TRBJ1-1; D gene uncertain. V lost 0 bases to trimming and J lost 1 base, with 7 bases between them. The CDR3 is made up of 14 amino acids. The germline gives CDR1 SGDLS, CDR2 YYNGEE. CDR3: CASSVDTGNTEAFF. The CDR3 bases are TGTGCCAGCAGCGTAGACACGGGGAACACTGAAGCTTTCTTT.

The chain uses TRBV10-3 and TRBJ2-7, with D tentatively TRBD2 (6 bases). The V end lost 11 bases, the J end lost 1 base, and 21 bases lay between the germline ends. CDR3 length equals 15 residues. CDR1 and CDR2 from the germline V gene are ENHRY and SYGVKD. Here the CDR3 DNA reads TGTGCCGGCAGCCTCACCCTCGGGGGATCCTACGAGCAGTACTTC. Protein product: CAGSLTLGGSYEQYF.

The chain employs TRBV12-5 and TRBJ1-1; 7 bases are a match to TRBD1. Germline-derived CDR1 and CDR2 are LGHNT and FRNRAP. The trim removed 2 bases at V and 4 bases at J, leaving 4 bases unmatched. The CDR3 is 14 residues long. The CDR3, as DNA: TGTGCTAGTGGTTTGTCCGACAGGGCCACTGAAGCTTTCTTT. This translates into CASGLSDRATEAFF.

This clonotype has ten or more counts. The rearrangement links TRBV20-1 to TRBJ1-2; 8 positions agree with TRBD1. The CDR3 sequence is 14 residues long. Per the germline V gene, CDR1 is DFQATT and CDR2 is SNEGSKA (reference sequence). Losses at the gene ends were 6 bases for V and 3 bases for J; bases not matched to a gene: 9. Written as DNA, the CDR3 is TGCAGTGCCTCCGGGACAGGAGAGGACTATGGCTACACCTTC. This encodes CSASGTGEDYGYTF.

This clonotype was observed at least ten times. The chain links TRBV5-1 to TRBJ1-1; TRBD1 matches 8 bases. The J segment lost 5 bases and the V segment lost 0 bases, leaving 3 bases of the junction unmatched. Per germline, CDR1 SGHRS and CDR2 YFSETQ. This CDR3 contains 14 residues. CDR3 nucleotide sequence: TGCGCCAGCAGCTTGGACAGGGGGGAAACTGAAGCTTTCTTT. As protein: CASSLDRGETEAFF.

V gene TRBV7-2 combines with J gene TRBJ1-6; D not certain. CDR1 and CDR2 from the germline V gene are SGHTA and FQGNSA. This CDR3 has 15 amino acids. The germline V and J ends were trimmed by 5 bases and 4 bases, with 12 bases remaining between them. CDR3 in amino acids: CASSNPGPYNSPLHF. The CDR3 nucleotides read TGTGCCAGCAGCAATCCGGGCCCGTATAATTCACCCCTCCACTTT.

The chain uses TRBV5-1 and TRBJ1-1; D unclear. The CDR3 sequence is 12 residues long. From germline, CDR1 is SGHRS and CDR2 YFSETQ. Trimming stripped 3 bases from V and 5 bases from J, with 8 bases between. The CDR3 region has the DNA TGCGCCAGCAGCTACGAGAGGACTGAAGCTTTCTTT. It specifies CASSYERTEAFF.

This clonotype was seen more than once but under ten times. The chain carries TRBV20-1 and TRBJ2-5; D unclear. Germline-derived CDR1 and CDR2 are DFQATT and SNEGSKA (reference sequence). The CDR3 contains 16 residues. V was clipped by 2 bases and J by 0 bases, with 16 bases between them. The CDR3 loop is CSARRVANWYQETQYF. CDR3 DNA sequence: TGCAGTGCTAGAAGGGTGGCGAATTGGTACCAAGAGACCCAGTACTTC.

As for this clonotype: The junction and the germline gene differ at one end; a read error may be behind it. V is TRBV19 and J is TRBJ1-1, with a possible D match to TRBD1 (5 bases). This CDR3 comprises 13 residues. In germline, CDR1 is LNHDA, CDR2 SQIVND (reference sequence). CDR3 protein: CVSSGQGGTEAFF. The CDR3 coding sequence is TGTGTCAGTAGCGGCCAGGGAGGGACTGAAGCTTTCTTT.

The CDR3 DNA follows: TGCAGCTTGGCCGGGGATGATGGCTACACCTTC. Amino acid sequence: CSLAGDDGYTF. The genes are TRBV29-1 and TRBJ1-2, with D unclear. Germline V lookup: CDR1 SQVTM, CDR2 ANQGSEA. V was pared by 8 bases and J by 6 bases, with 13 bases between. This CDR3 region has 11 residues.

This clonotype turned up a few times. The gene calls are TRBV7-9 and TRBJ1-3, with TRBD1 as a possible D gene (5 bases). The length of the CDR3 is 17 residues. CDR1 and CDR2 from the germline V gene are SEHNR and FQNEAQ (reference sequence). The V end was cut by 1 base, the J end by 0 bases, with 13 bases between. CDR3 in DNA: TGTGCCAGCAGCTTAGGGCCAGGGTACCCCTCTGGAAACACCATATATTTT. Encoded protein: CASSLGPGYPSGNTIYF. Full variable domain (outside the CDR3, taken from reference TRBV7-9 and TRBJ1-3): DTGVSQNPRHKITKRGQNVTFRCDPISEHNRLYWYRQTLGQGPEFLTYFQNEAQLEKSRLLSDRFSAERPKGSFSTLEIQRTEQGDSAMYLCASSLGPGYPSGNTIYFGEGSWLTVV.

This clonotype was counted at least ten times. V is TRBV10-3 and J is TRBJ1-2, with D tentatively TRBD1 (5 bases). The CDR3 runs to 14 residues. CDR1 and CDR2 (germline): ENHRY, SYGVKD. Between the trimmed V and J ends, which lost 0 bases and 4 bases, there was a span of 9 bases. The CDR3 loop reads CAISESTAVYGYTF. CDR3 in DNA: TGTGCCATCAGTGAGTCGACAGCCGTCTATGGCTACACCTTC.

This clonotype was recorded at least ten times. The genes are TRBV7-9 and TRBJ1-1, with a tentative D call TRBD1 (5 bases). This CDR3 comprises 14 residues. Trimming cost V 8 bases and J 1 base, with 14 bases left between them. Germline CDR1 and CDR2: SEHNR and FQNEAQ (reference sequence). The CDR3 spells CASQLGGQNTEAFF. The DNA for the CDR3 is TGTGCCAGCCAGCTAGGCGGACAGAACACTGAAGCTTTCTTT. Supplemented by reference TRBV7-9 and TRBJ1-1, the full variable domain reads DTGVSQNPRHKITKRGQNVTFRCDPISEHNRLYWYRQTLGQGPEFLTYFQNEAQLEKSRLLSDRFSAERPKGSFSTLEIQRTEQGDSAMYLCASQLGGQNTEAFFGQGTRLTVV.

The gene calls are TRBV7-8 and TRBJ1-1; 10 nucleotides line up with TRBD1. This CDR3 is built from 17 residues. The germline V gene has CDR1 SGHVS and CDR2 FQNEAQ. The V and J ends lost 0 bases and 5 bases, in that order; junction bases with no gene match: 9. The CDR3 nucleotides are TGTGCCAGCAGCTTAGCGACAGGGGGCGCGAAGAGGACTGAAGCTTTCTTT. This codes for CASSLATGGAKRTEAFF. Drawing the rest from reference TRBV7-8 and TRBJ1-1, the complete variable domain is GAGVSQSPRYKVAKRGQDVALRCDPISGHVSLFWYQQALGQGPEFLTYFQNEAQLDKSGLPSDRFFAERPEGSVSTLKIQRTQQEDSAVYLCASSLATGGAKRTEAFFGQGTRLTVV.

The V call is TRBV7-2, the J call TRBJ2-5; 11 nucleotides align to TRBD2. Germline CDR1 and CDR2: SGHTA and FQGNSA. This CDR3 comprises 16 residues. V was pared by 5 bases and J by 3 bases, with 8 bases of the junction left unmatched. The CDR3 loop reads CASSQLLAGEEETQYF. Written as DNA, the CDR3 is TGTGCCAGCAGCCAATTACTAGCGGGAGAGGAAGAGACCCAGTACTTC.

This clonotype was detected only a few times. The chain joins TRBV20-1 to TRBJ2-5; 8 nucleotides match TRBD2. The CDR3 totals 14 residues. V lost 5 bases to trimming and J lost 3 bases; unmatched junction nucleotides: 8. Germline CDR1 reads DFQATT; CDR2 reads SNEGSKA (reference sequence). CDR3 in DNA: TGCAGTGCTGCCAGCGGGACTAGGGAAGAGACCCAGTACTTC. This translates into CSAASGTREETQYF.

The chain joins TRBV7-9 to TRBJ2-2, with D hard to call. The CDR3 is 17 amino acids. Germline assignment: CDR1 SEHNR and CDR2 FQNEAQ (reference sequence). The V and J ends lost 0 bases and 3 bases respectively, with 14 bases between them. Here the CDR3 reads CASSLAYGQRDTGELFF. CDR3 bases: TGTGCCAGCAGCTTAGCTTACGGTCAAAGAGACACCGGGGAGCTGTTTTTT. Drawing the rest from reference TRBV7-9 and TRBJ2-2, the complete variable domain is DTGVSQNPRHKITKRGQNVTFRCDPISEHNRLYWYRQTLGQGPEFLTYFQNEAQLEKSRLLSDRFSAERPKGSFSTLEIQRTEQGDSAMYLCASSLAYGQRDTGELFFGEGSRLTVL.

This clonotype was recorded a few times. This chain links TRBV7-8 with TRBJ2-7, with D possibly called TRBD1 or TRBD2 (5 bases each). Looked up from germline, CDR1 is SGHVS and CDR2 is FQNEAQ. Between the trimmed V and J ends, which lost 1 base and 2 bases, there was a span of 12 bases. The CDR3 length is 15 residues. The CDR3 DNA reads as TGTGCCAGCAGCTTAGGGGAGATGGGGCCCTACGAGCAGTACTTC. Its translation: CASSLGEMGPYEQYF.

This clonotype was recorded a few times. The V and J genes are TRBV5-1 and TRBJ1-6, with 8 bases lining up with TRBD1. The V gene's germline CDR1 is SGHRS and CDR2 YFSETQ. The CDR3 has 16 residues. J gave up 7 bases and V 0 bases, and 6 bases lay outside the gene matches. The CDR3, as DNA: TGCGCCAGCAGCTTGGGACAGGGGACGGGGAATTCACCCCTCCACTTT. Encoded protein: CASSLGQGTGNSPLHF.

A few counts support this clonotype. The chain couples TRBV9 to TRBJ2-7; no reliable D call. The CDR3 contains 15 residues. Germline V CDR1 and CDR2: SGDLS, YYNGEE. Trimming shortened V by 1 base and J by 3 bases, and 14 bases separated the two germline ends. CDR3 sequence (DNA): TGTGCCAGCAGCGTATCCGCGGCGCAAGGCTACGAGCAGTACTTC. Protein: CASSVSAAQGYEQYF.